The TCR beta chain under discussion was sequenced for a study of cytomegalovirus exposure and HLA in healthy donors. PCR involved 60 Vbeta and 13 Jbeta primers. The method was immunoSEQ multiplex PCR; TCRdb's version includes in-frame clones alone and lacks a portion of them. The sample shows about 190,000 clones, over 75% of them seen only once. Study-wide results and limits: Researchers reported that three CMV-associated chains were confirmed in vitro as CMV antigen-specific. Overall, roughly 150 TCR beta chains were annotated as cytomegalovirus-associated.

This CDR3 is built from 16 residues. Germline V lookup: CDR1 SGDLS, CDR2 YYNGEE. The ends lost 0 bases at V and 4 bases at J; junction bases unmatched: 4. Of note for this clone: Its matching antigen is unknown.

The chain has TRBV9 and TRBJ2-3; 11 bases align to TRBD2. This TCR was sampled from a man aged 40-50 years in good health and CMV-seropositive. The sample taken for sequencing was PBMCs. The CDR3 region has the DNA TGTGCCAGCAGCGTAGTTAGCGGGGGGGCCGCAGATACGCAGTATTTT. Translating gives CASSVVSGGAADTQYF.